This T cell receptor (beta chain) came from a study of neoadjuvant anti-PD-1 for oral cavity cancer (dated by TCRdb to the early 2020s). At the level of the whole study: Before curative-intent surgical resection, most patients were given three to four biweekly doses of nivolumab at 3 mg/kg. Patients without progression received a fourth nivolumab dose around day 43 and underwent definitive surgical resection on days 50-56. Patients with complete response, partial response or stable disease by RECIST 1.1 were defined as responders, whereas patients with progression were defined as non-responders. An approximately 32% response rate was observed in the parent correlative cohort, in which approximately 11 patients were included. Overall study results and their limits: Within PBMCs, T cell clonality (Gini index) was significantly higher in non-responders than responders after neoadjuvant nivolumab. Only a few patients per response group were included in the TCR analyses, and larger cohorts for validation were called for by the authors. Higher pretreatment blood Treg/Th17 ratios correlated with both higher pretreatment blood TCRbeta clonality and lower post-treatment tumor TCRbeta clonality.

Comment on this clone: No cognate antigen has been identified for it. The input lacks base qualities; no much larger clone sits a single base away.

What this sample's time point label stands for: before neoadjuvant nivolumab. Patients had been newly diagnosed with stage II-IVA oral cavity squamous cell carcinoma, and no prior systemic or radiation treatment had been given to the patients. The cohort was made up of patients with locally advanced, HPV-negative oral cavity squamous cell carcinoma. No culture maintenance or expansion was done, as the peripheral blood mononuclear cells went straight to analysis. The samples were obtained from a longitudinal correlative study of a single-arm phase II trial testing neoadjuvant nivolumab in oral cavity squamous cell carcinoma. Subject-matched pre- and post-treatment PBMCs and tumors from three responders and three non-responders were subjected to genomic DNA-based TCRbeta sequencing. Peripheral blood mononuclear cells were drawn once before nivolumab treatment and a second time after treatment, when surgery took place. Genomic DNA was isolated from PBMCs using the Maxwell RSC DNA from Cells kit.

The CDR3 spans 12 residues, from the cysteine through the phenylalanine. The DNA shown is the 36-base CDR3, in frame from base 1. As encoded in the germline V gene, CDR1 is SGHTS while CDR2 is YDEGEE. Relative to germline, V is 4 bases shorter and J is 9 bases shorter, with 11 bases between their ends. PBMC libraries used mostly 480 ng of input genomic DNA for deep sequencing, with six replicates per sample. The immunoSEQ hsTCRbeta kit was used to prepare TCRbeta libraries, following the manufacturer's instructions. An Illumina NovaSeq 6000 S4 flow cell was used to sequence the final libraries, which had first been combined to 3 nM. The original methods were these. Raw data preprocessing and quality control were performed with the immunoSEQ Analyzer. The analysis was limited to productive rearrangements, and each clonotype was defined by a unique CDR3 amino acid sequence. Using the R package tcR, the researchers computed the Gini-Simpson index as their estimate of repertoire clonality. Student's t test was used to compare Gini indices, and Pearson correlation was used to assess associations with tumor size change. This is the immuneACCESS table as TCRdb keeps it, with only in-frame sequences that have V and J called. A part of the clones is gone; compared with another copy, unresolved V genes explain less than half, and the rest is unexplained. V and J calls plus clone size are reproduced from that table; the DNA served to infer D and trimming. For this sample there are 15,000 to 20,000 clones; approximately 65% appear just once. Clones ranked in the top ten supply just over 2.5% of the sample.

This chain is built from TRBV5-8 and TRBJ2-1, with the D gene not clear enough to name. This clonotype originated in a person between 35 and 79 years old with oral cavity squamous cell carcinoma. The source material was PBMCs, sampled before nivolumab (anti-PD-1) treatment. The CDR3 region: CASSLSLGEQFF. The base sequence is TGTGCCAGCAGCCTAAGTCTCGGTGAGCAGTTCTTC. Reference TRBV5-8 and TRBJ2-1 proteins supply the regions before and after the CDR3; the full variable domain is: EAGVTQSPTHLIKTRGQQATLRCSPISGHTSVYWYQQALGLGLQFLLWYDEGEERNRGNFPPRFSGRQFPNYSSELNVNALELEDSALYLCASSLSLGEQFFGPGTRLTVL.